Listed here are 22 T cell receptor beta chains from one sample, sequenced in a study of early T cells in non-severe SARS-CoV-2 infection. TCRdb used MiXCR to reprocess the 5' RACE reads, holding one entry per CDR3 protein. The repertoire has fewer than 75,000 distinct CDR3 sequences, 20% to 25% of them found once; the top ten carry 16%. The sample was whole blood, taken at baseline. The receptor set was obtained from an adult who was a healthcare worker with PCR-confirmed SARS-CoV-2 infection or an uninfected control (not recorded which).

This chain uses TRBV5-1 with TRBJ1-1, with D possibly being TRBD1 (6 bases). The CDR3 contains 15 residues. Germline lookup yields CDR1 SGHRS and CDR2 YFSETQ. V lost 3 bases to trimming and J lost 1 base, with 13 bases between them. This chain's CDR3 is CASSSTQGRNTEAFF. The CDR3 nucleotides are TGCGCCAGCAGCTCTACCCAGGGGCGGAACACTGAAGCTTTCTTT.

There are a few counts of this clonotype. The genes are TRBV6-5 and TRBJ2-3, with D hard to call. The V and J ends lost 8 bases and 6 bases respectively, with 15 bases between them. The CDR3 sequence is 13 residues long. Germline lookup yields CDR1 MNHEY and CDR2 SVGAGI. In DNA form, the CDR3 reads TGTGCCAGCCGGGCCTTTTTGGCGGATACGCAGTATTTT. Protein: CASRAFLADTQYF.

This clonotype was seen a handful of times. CDR3 nucleotides: TGTGCCAGCACCGAAGGGGGGTGGAGCGAGCAGTACTTC. Amino acids: CASTEGGWSEQYF. The rearrangement uses TRBV2 and TRBJ2-7; the D gene could be TRBD1 or TRBD2 (6 bases each). The CDR3 totals 13 residues. CDR1 and CDR2 from the germline V gene are SNHLY and FYNNEI. V lost 7 bases and J 6 bases, leaving 16 bases between the germline ends.

The chain links TRBV5-1 to TRBJ2-1; D might be TRBD1 or TRBD2, each matching 6 bases. CDR3 length: 16 amino acids. Trimming took off 2 bases at V and 10 bases at J, with 22 bases between the two ends. Per germline, CDR1 SGHRS and CDR2 YFSETQ. CDR3 coding DNA: TGCGCCAGCAGCTTCGGTTTGCTAGGCCTGGGGGGCGAGCAGTTCTTC. Its protein product is CASSFGLLGLGGEQFF.

This clonotype was seen more than once but under ten times. This chain joins TRBV30 and TRBJ1-1; D call uncertain. V lost 4 bases, J lost 6 bases, and 15 bases lay in between. CDR3 length equals 13 residues. Looked up from germline, CDR1 is GTSNPN and CDR2 is SVGIG (reference sequence). The DNA of the CDR3 is TGTGCCTGGACCGGGCTACCGAATTCTGAAGCTTTCTTT. Translated, it gives CAWTGLPNSEAFF.

The chain carries TRBV28 and TRBJ2-7, with D possibly TRBD2 on 5 matching bases. CDR1 and CDR2 from the germline V gene are MDHEN and SYDVKM. V was clipped by 6 bases and J by 3 bases, with 12 bases between them. The CDR3 runs to 13 residues. CDR3 coding DNA: TGTGCCAGCAGAGAGGGAGCGAACTACGAGCAGTACTTC. The encoded protein is CASREGANYEQYF.

At least ten counts were recorded for this clonotype. This sequence joins TRBV4-1 and TRBJ2-1; D remains unclear. The germline CDR1 and CDR2 sequences are MGHRA and YSYEKL. Trimming cost V 0 bases and J 4 bases, with 16 bases left between them. This CDR3 comprises 17 residues. CDR3 in amino acids: CASSQDKVAAPYNEQFF. CDR3 sequence (DNA): TGCGCCAGCAGCCAAGACAAGGTGGCAGCGCCATACAATGAGCAGTTCTTC.

This clonotype was picked up many times. The CDR3 DNA is TGTGCCAGCAGCTTTGGGCTAATTGCAGAGACCCAGTACTTC. Its translation: CASSFGLIAETQYF. The chain couples TRBV7-2 to TRBJ2-5; D not resolved. Trimming shortened V by 3 bases and J by 4 bases, and 12 bases separated the two germline ends. Germline CDR1 SGHTA, CDR2 FQGNSA. There are 14 residues in the CDR3. Full variable domain (missing parts from reference TRBV7-2 and TRBJ2-5): GAGVSQSPSNKVTEKGKDVELRCDPISGHTALYWYRQSLGQGLEFLIYFQGNSAPDKSGLPSDRFSAERTGGSVSTLTIQRTQQEDSAVYLCASSFGLIAETQYFGPGTRLLVL.

CDR3 in DNA: TGTGCCAGCAGCGATGCAAACTATCAGCCCCAGCATTTT. Translated: CASSDANYQPQHF. The V call is TRBV12-3 or TRBV12-4, the J call TRBJ1-5; D is undetermined. CDR3 length: 13 residues. The V end was cut by 6 bases, the J end by 5 bases, with 11 bases between.

This clonotype occurred a few times. This chain connects TRBV25-1 to TRBJ2-5, with D possibly matching TRBD1 (5 bases). The V end was cut by 7 bases, the J end by 5 bases, with 8 bases between. The CDR3 has 11 residues. CDR1 and CDR2 (germline): MGHDK, SYGVNS. The CDR3 DNA reads TGTGCCAGCACTGGGGCTGAGACCCAGTACTTC. This codes for CASTGAETQYF.

J is TRBJ2-1 and V is TRBV6-6; D unresolved. Trimming pared 5 bases from V and 0 bases from J, leaving 11 bases between. The CDR3 extends over 15 amino acids. Germline V lookup: CDR1 MNHNY, CDR2 SVGAGI (reference sequence). This chain's CDR3 is CASSRDKSSYNEQFF. The CDR3, as DNA: TGTGCCAGCAGTCGTGACAAGAGCTCCTACAATGAGCAGTTCTTC.

This clonotype was found a few times. The J gene is TRBJ1-1, the V gene TRBV7-2; 10 bases align to TRBD1. Germline assignment: CDR1 SGHTA and CDR2 FQGNSA. This CDR3 spans 14 amino acids. J gave up 6 bases and V 4 bases, and 5 bases lay outside the gene matches. CDR3 region: CASSSGQGRAEAFF. The CDR3 nucleotides read TGTGCCAGCAGCTCGGGACAGGGGCGGGCTGAAGCTTTCTTT.

This clonotype was detected only a few times. The J gene is TRBJ2-7, the V gene TRBV3-1, with D tentatively TRBD1 or TRBD2 (6 bases each). This CDR3 contains 13 residues. V was pared by 2 bases and J by 5 bases, with 10 bases between. Germline values: CDR1 LGHDT, CDR2 YNNKEL (reference sequence). The CDR3 nucleotides read TGTGCCAGCAGCCAATCGGGGGCCGACGAGCAGTACTTC. Protein sequence: CASSQSGADEQYF.

The chain employs TRBV6-1 and TRBJ1-6, with D possibly being TRBD1 (6 bases). The CDR3 sequence is 14 residues long. Trimming cost V 4 bases and J 9 bases, with 13 bases left between them. The germline V gene encodes CDR1 MNHNS and CDR2 SASEGT. The CDR3: CASSVQGLRSPLHF. The CDR3 DNA is TGTGCCAGCAGTGTACAGGGTTTGCGTTCACCCCTCCACTTT.

The chain uses TRBV5-1 and TRBJ1-4; D perhaps matches TRBD1 (5 bases). CDR1 and CDR2 (germline): SGHRS, YFSETQ. Trimming took 5 bases from V and 5 from J, leaving 10 bases between them. The CDR3 runs 13 residues. CDR3 DNA sequence: TGCGCCAGCAGAGGGGATAGGAATGAAAAACTGTTTTTT. This translates into CASRGDRNEKLFF. The full variable domain, in which reference TRBV5-1 and TRBJ1-4 provide the parts outside the CDR3, is KAGVTQTPRYLIKTRGQQVTLSCSPISGHRSVSWYQQTPGQGLQFLFEYFSETQRNKGNFPGRFSGRQFSNSRSEMNVSTLELGDSALYLCASRGDRNEKLFFGSGTQLSVL.

The rearrangement joins TRBV3-1 to TRBJ2-1, with D possibly TRBD2 on 6 matching bases. This CDR3 has 15 amino acids. V lost 1 base, J lost 0 bases, and 7 bases lay in between. Germline V CDR1 and CDR2: LGHDT, YNNKEL (reference sequence). CDR3 sequence (DNA): TGTGCCAGCAGCCAAGTGGGGGGCTCCTACAATGAGCAGTTCTTC. This sequence encodes CASSQVGGSYNEQFF.

V gene TRBV7-9 combines with J gene TRBJ2-2, with D unresolved. This CDR3 spans 12 amino acids. V was shortened by 5 bases and J by 6 bases, with 7 bases between the two germline ends. Germline V gene sequence: CDR1 SEHNR, CDR2 FQNEAQ (reference sequence). The CDR3 here is CASSLSAGELFF. The DNA of the CDR3 is TGTGCCAGCAGCCTTTCGGCCGGGGAGCTGTTTTTT.

This clonotype was detected only a few times. The rearrangement links TRBV5-1 to TRBJ2-1, with 9 bases that match TRBD2. This CDR3 has 14 residues. V dropped 3 bases and J dropped 7; count of bases not matched to a gene: 5. Germline V CDR1 and CDR2: SGHRS, YFSETQ. The CDR3 DNA reads as TGCGCCAGCAGCTCATTAGCGGGGGCAAATGAGCAGTTCTTC. Protein sequence: CASSSLAGANEQFF.

There are many counts of this clonotype. The V and J genes are TRBV20-1 and TRBJ1-1; tentatively, D is TRBD1 (5 bases). V was trimmed by 2 bases and J by 10 bases, leaving 14 bases between them. The length of the CDR3 is 12 residues. Germline V gene lookup returns CDR1 DFQATT and CDR2 SNEGSKA (reference sequence). Here the CDR3 DNA reads TGCAGTGCTAGAAGGGGCGGCGGTGGAGCTTTCTTT. As protein: CSARRGGGGAFF.

The chain is built from TRBV12-3 or TRBV12-4 and TRBJ1-1; 7 bases agree with TRBD1. The CDR3 is 14 residues long. After removal of 2 bases from V and 8 bases from J, the junction contained 8 bases not matched to a gene. DNA for the CDR3: TGTGCCAGCAGTTTACCTACAGGGGAGTGGGAAGCTTTCTTT. It specifies CASSLPTGEWEAFF.

This clonotype was recorded once. The V and J genes are TRBV12-3 or TRBV12-4 and TRBJ1-2; D is unclear. This CDR3 comprises 13 residues. Trimming cost V 6 bases and J 7 bases, with 15 bases left between them. The DNA for the CDR3 is TGTGCCAGCAGCCCTTCATCGACCTTTGGCTACACCTTC. Amino acids: CASSPSSTFGYTF.

The J gene is TRBJ2-2, the V gene TRBV10-1, with D hard to call. V dropped 5 bases and J dropped 5 bases, with 15 bases sitting between them. The CDR3 is 15 residues long. The V gene's germline CDR1 is WNHNN and CDR2 SYGVQD (reference sequence). CDR3 bases: TGCGCCAGCAGTCCCGGGTCCCCGGCTACCGGGGAGCTGTTTTTT. The encoded protein is CASSPGSPATGELFF.